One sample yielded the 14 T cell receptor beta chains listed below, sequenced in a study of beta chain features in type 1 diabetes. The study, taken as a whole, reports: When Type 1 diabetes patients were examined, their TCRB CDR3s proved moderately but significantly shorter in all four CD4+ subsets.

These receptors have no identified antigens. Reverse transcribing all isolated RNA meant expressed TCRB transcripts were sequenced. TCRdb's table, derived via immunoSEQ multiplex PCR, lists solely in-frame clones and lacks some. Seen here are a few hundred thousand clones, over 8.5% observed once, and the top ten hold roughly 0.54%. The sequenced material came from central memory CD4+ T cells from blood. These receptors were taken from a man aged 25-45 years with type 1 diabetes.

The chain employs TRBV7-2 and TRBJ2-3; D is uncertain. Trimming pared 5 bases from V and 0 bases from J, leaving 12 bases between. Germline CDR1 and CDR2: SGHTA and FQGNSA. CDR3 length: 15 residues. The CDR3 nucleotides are TGTGCCAGCAGCCCCTATGGCACTAGCACAGATACGCAGTATTTT. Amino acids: CASSPYGTSTDTQYF. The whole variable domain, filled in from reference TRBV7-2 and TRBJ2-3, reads GAGVSQSPSNKVTEKGKDVELRCDPISGHTALYWYRQSLGQGLEFLIYFQGNSAPDKSGLPSDRFSAERTGGSVSTLTIQRTQQEDSAVYLCASSPYGTSTDTQYFGPGTRLTVL.

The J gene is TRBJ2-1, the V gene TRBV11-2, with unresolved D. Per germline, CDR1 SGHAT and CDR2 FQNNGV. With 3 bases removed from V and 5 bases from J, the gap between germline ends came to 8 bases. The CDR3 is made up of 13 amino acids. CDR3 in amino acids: CASSFSRNNEQFF. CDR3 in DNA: TGTGCCAGCAGCTTTAGTAGGAACAATGAGCAGTTCTTC. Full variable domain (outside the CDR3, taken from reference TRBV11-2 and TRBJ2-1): EAGVAQSPRYKIIEKRQSVAFWCNPISGHATLYWYQQILGQGPKLLIQFQNNGVVDDSQLPKDRFSAERLKGVDSTLKIQPAKLEDSAVYLCASSFSRNNEQFFGPGTRLTVL.

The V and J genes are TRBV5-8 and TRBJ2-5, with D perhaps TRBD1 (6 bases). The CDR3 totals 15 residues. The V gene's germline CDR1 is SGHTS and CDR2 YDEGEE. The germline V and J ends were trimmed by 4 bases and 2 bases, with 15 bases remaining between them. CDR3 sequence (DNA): TGTGCCAGCAGCCAGACGGGACAAAGACAAGAGACCCAGTACTTC. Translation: CASSQTGQRQETQYF.

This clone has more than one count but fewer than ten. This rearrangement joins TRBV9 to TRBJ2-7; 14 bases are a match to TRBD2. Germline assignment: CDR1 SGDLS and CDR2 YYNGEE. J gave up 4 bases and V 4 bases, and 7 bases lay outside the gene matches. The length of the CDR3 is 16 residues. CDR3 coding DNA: TGTGCCAGCAGCAAAGGGACTAGCGGGAGTTTATACGAGCAGTACTTC. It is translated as CASSKGTSGSLYEQYF. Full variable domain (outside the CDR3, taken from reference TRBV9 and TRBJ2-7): DSGVTQTPKHLITATGQRVTLRCSPRSGDLSVYWYQQSLDQGLQFLIQYYNGEERAKGNILERFSAQQFPDLHSELNLSSLELGDSALYFCASSKGTSGSLYEQYFGPGTRLTVT.

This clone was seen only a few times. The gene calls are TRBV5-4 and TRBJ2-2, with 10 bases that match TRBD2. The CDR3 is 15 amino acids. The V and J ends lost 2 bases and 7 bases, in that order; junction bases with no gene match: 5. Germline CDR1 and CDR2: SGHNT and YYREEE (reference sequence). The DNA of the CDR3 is TGTGCCAGCAGCTTCCCTAGCGGGAGTGGCGGGGAGCTGTTTTTT. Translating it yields CASSFPSGSGGELFF.

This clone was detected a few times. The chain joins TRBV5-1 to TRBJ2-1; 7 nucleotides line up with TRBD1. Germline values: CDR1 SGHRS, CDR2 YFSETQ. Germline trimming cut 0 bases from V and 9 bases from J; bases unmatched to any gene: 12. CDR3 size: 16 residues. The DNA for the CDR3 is TGCGCCAGCAGCTTGGAGGCTCCGGACAGGTTCGGTGAGCAGTTCTTC. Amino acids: CASSLEAPDRFGEQFF.

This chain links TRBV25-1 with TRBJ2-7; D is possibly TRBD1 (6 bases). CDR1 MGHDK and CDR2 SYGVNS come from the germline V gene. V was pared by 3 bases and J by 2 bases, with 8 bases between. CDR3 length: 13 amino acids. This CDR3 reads CASSDRTAYEQYF. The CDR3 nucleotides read TGTGCCAGCAGTGACCGGACAGCCTACGAGCAGTACTTC.

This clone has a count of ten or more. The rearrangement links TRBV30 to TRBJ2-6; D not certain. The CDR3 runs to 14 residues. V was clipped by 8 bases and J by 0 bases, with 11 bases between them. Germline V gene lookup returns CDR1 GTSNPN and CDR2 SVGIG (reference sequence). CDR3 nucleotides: TGTGCCAGAAAACAGAACTCTGGGGCCAACGTCCTGACTTTC. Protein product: CARKQNSGANVLTF.

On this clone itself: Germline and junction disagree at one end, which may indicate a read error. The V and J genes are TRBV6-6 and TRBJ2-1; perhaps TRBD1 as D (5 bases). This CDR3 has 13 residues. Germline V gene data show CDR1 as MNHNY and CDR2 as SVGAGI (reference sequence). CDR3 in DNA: TGTGCCAGCAGTTCCTCAGGGTACAATGGGCAGTTCTTC. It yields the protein CASSSSGYNGQFF.

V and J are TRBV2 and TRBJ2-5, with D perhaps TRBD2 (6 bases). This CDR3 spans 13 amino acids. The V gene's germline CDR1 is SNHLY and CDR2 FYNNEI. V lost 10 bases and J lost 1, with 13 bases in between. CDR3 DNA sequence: TGTGCCACCGCCGGGGGTAGCCAAGAGACCCAGTACTTC. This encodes CATAGGSQETQYF.

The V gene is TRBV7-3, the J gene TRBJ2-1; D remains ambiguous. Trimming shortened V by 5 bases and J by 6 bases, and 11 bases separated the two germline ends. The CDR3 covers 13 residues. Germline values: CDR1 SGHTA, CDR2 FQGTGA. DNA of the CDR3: TGTGCCAGCAGCCAAGCGCCGGGCAATGAGCAGTTCTTC. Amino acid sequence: CASSQAPGNEQFF. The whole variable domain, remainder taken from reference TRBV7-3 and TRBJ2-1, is GAGVSQTPSNKVTEKGKYVELRCDPISGHTALYWYRQSLGQGPEFLIYFQGTGAADDSGLPNDRFFAVRPEGSVSTLKIQRTERGDSAVYLCASSQAPGNEQFFGPGTRLTVL.

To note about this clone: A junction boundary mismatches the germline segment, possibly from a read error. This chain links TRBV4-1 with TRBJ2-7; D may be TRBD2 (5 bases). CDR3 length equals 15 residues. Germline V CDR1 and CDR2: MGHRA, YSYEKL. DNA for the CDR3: TGTGCCAGCAGCCAAGTCGGAGACTACTCCTACGAGCAGTACTTC. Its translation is CASSQVGDYSYEQYF.

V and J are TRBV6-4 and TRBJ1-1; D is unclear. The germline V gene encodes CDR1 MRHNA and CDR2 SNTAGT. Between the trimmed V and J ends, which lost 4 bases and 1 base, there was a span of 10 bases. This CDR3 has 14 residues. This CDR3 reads CASSAAIGNTEAFF. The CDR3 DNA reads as TGTGCCAGCAGTGCGGCGATTGGGAACACTGAAGCTTTCTTT.

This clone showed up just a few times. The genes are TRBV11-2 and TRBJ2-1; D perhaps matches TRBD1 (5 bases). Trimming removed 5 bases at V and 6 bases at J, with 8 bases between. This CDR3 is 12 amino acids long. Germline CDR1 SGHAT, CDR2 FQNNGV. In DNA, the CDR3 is TGTGCCAGCAGCCTGACAGCCAATGAGCAGTTCTTC. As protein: CASSLTANEQFF.